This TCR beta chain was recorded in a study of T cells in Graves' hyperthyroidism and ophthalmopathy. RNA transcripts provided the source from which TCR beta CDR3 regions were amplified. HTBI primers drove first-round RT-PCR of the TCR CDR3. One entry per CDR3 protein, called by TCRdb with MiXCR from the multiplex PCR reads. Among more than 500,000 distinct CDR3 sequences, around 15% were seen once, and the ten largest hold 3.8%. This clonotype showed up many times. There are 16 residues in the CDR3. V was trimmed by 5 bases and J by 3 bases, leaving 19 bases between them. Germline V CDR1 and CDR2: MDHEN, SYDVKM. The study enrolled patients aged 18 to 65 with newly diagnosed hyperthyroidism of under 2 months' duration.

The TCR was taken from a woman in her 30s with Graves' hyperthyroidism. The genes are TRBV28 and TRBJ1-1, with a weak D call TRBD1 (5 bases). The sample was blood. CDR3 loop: CASSSEGISIYTEAFF. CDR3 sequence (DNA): TGTGCCAGCAGTAGTGAGGGGATAAGTATTTACACTGAAGCTTTCTTT.